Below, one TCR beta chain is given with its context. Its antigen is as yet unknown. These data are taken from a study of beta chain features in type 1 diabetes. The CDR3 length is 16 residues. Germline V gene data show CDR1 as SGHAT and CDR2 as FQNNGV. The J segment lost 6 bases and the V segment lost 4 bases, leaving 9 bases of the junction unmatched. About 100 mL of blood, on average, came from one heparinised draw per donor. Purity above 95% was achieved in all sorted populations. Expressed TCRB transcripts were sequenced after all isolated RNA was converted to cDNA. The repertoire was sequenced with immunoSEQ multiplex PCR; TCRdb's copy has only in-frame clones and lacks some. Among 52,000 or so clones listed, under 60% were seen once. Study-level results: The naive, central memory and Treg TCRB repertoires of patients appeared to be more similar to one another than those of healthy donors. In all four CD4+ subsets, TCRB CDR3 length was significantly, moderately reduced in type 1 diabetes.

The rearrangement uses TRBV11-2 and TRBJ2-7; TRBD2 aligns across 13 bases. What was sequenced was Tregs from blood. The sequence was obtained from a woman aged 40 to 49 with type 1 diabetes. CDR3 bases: TGTGCCAGCAGCTCAGGGACTAGCGGGATCATGGCCGAGCAGTACTTC. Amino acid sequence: CASSSGTSGIMAEQYF. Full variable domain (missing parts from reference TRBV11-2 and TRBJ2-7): EAGVAQSPRYKIIEKRQSVAFWCNPISGHATLYWYQQILGQGPKLLIQFQNNGVVDDSQLPKDRFSAERLKGVDSTLKIQPAKLEDSAVYLCASSSGTSGIMAEQYFGPGTRLTVT.